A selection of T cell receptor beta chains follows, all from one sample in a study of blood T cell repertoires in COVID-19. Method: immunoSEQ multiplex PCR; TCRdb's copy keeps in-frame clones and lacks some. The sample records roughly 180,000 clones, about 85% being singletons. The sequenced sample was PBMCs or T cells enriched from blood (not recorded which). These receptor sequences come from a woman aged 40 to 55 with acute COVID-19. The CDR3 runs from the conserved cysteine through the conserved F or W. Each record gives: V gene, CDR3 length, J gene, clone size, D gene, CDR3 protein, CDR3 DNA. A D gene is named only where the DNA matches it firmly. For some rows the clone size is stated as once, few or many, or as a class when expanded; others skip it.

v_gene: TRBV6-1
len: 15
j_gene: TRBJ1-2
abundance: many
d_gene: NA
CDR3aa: CASSERVRALYGYTF
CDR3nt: TGTGCCAGCAGTGAAAGGGTCAGGGCCCTCTATGGCTACACCTTC

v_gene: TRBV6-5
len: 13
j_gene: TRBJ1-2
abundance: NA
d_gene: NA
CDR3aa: CASSRRLEDGYTF
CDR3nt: TGTGCCAGCAGTCGGCGGCTGGAGGATGGCTACACCTTC

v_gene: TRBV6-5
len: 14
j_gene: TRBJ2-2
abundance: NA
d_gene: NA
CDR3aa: CASRRDSGTGELFF
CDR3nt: TGTGCCAGCAGACGGGACAGCGGGACCGGGGAGCTGTTTTTT

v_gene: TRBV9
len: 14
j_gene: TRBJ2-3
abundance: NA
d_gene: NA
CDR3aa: CASSVEDSTDTQYF
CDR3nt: TGTGCCAGCAGCGTAGAAGACTCAACAGATACGCAGTATTTT

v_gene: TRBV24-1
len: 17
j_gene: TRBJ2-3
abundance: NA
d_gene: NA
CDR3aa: CATSDFVVAENTDTQYF
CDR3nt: TGTGCCACCAGTGATTTTGTGGTAGCGGAGAACACAGATACGCAGTATTTT

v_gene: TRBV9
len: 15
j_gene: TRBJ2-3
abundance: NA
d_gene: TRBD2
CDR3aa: CASSVASGTRNTQYF
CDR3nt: TGTGCCAGCAGCGTAGCTAGCGGAACCCGTAATACGCAGTATTTT

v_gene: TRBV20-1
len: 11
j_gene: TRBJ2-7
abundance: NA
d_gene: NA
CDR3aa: CSARGAGEQYF
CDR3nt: TGCAGTGCTAGAGGCGCGGGCGAGCAGTACTTC

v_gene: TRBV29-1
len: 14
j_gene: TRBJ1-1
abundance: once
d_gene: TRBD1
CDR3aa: CSVDYRTGGTEAFF
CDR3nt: TGCAGCGTCGACTATAGGACAGGGGGCACTGAAGCTTTCTTT

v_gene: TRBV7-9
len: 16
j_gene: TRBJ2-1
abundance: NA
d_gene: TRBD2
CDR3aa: CASSPRTSGRGNEQFF
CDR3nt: TGTGCCAGCAGCCCCAGGACTAGCGGGAGAGGGAATGAGCAGTTCTTC

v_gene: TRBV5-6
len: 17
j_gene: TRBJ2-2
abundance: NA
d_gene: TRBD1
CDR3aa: CASAYERTGVNTGELFF
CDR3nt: TGTGCCAGCGCGTACGAAAGGACAGGGGTGAACACCGGGGAGCTGTTTTTT

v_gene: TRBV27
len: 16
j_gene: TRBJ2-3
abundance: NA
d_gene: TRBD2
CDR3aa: CASMGLAGIFTDTQYF
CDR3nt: TGTGCCAGCATGGGACTAGCGGGAATTTTTACAGATACGCAGTATTTT

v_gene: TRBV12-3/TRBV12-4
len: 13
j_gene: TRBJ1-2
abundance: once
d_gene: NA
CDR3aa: CASRIQGLNVYTF
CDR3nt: TGTGCCAGCAGGATACAGGGTTTGAATGTCTACACCTTC

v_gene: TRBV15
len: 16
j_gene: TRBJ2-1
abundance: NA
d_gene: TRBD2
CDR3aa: CATSRDRAGLANEQFF
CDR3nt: TGTGCCACCAGCAGAGATAGAGCGGGATTGGCCAATGAGCAGTTCTTC

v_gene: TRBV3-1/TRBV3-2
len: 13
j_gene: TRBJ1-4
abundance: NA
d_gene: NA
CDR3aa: CASSSRLNEKLFF
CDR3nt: TGTGCCAGCAGCTCTCGCCTAAATGAAAAACTGTTTTTT

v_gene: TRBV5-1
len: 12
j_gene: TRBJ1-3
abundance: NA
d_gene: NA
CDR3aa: CASSNTGNTIYF
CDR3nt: TGCGCCAGCAGCAATACTGGAAACACCATATATTTT

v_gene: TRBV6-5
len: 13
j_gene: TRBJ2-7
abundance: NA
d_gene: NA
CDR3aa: CASSWGHSGEQYF
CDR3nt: TGTGCCAGCAGTTGGGGACATTCCGGCGAGCAGTACTTC

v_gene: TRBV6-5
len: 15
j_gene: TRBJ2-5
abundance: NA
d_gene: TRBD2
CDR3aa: CASSGTSGRWETQYF
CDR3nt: TGTGCCAGCAGCGGGACTAGCGGGAGATGGGAGACCCAGTACTTC

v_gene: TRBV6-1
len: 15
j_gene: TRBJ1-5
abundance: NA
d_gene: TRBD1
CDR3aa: CASSEATGGREPQHF
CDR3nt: TGTGCCAGCAGTGAAGCTACAGGGGGGAGGGAGCCCCAGCATTTT

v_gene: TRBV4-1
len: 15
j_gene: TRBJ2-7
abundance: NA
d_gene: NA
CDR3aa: CASSQAERTPYEQYF
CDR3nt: TGCGCCAGCAGCCAAGCAGAGAGGACTCCCTACGAGCAGTACTTC

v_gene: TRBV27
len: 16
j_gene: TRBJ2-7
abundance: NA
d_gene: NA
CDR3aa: CASSFTTAPTPYEQYF
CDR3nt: TGTGCCAGCAGTTTCACGACAGCTCCAACTCCGTACGAGCAGTACTTC

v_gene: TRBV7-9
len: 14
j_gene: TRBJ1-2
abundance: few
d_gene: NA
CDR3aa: CASSSDSLVGGYTF
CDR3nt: TGTGCCAGCAGCTCGGACAGCCTCGTTGGTGGCTACACCTTC

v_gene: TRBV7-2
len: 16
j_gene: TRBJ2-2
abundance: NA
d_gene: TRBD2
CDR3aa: CASSPGLVGIAGELFF
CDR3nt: TGTGCCAGCAGCCCCGGACTAGTGGGTATCGCCGGGGAGCTGTTTTTT

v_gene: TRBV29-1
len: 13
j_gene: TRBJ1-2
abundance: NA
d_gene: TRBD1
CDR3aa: CSVEAGGGYGYTF
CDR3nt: TGCAGCGTTGAGGCAGGGGGCGGCTATGGCTACACCTTC

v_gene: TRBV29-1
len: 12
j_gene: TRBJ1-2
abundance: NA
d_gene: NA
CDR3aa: CSVVGTAYGYTF
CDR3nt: TGCAGCGTTGTTGGAACAGCCTATGGCTACACCTTC

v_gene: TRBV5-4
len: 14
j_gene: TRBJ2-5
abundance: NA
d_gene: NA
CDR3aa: CASSLGSDQETQYF
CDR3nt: TGTGCCAGCAGCTTGGGGTCAGACCAAGAGACCCAGTACTTC

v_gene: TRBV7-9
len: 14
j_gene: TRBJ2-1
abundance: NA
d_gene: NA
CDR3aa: CASSLQRAADEQFF
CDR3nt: TGTGCCAGCAGCTTACAGAGGGCCGCAGATGAGCAGTTCTTC

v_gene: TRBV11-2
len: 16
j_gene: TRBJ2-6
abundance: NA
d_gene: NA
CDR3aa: CASNARRADGANVLTF
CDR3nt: TGTGCCAGCAACGCCAGGAGGGCAGATGGGGCCAACGTCCTGACTTTC

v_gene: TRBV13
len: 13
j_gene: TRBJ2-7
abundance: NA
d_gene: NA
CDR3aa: CASSLGQNVEQYF
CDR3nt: TGTGCCAGCAGCCTCGGACAGAACGTCGAGCAGTACTTC

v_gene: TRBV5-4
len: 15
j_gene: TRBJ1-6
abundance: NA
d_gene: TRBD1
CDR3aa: CASSTDRDRYSPLHF
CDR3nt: TGTGCCAGCAGCACCGACCGGGACAGATATTCACCCCTCCACTTT

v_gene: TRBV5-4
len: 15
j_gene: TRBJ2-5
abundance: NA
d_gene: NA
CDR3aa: CASSFWAGHQETQYF
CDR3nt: TGTGCCAGCAGCTTTTGGGCGGGGCACCAAGAGACCCAGTACTTC

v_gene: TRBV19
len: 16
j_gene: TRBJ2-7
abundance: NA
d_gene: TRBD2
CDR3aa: CASSPPGLAGVYEQYF
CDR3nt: TGTGCCAGTAGTCCTCCGGGACTAGCGGGAGTCTACGAGCAGTACTTC

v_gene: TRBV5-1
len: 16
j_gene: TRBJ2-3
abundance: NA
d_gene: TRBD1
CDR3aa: CASSGTGTGATDTQYF
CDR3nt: TGCGCCAGCAGCGGGACCGGGACAGGGGCCACAGATACGCAGTATTTT

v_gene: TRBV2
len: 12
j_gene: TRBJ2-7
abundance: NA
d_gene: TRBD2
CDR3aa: CASRGLAGEQYF
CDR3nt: TGTGCCAGCAGGGGACTAGCGGGGGAGCAGTACTTC

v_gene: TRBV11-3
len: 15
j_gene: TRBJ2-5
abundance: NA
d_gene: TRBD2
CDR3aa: CASSQSGGSGKTQYF
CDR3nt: TGTGCCAGCAGCCAGTCTGGCGGGAGCGGGAAGACCCAGTACTTC

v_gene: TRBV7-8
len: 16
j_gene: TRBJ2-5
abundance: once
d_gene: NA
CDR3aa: CASSSIEEQTKETQYF
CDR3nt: TGTGCCAGCAGCTCCATCGAAGAACAAACAAAAGAGACCCAGTACTTC